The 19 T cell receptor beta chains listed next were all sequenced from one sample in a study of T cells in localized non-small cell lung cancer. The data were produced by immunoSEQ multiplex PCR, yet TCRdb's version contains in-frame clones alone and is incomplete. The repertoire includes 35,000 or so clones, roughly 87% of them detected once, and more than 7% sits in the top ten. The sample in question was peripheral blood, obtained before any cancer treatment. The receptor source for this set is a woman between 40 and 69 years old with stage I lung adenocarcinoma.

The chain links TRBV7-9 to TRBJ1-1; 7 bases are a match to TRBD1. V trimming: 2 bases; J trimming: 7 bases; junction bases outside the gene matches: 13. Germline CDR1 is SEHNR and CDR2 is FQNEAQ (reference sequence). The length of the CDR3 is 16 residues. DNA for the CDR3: TGTGCCAGCAGCTTATCAGGTTACAGGGGATATAATGAAGCTTTCTTT. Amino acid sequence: CASSLSGYRGYNEAFF. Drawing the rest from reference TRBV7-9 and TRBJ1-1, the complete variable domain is DTGVSQNPRHKITKRGQNVTFRCDPISEHNRLYWYRQTLGQGPEFLTYFQNEAQLEKSRLLSDRFSAERPKGSFSTLEIQRTEQGDSAMYLCASSLSGYRGYNEAFFGQGTRLTVV.

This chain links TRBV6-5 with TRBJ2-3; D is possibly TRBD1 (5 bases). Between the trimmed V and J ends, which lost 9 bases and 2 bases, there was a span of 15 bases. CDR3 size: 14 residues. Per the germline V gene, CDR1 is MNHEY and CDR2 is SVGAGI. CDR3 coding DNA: TGTGCCAGTTCGACAGTAAGTCTCACAGATACGCAGTATTTT. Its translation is CASSTVSLTDTQYF.

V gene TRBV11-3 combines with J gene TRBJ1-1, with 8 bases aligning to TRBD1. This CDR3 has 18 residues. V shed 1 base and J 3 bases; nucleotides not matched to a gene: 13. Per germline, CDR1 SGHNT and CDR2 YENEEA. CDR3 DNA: TGTGCCAGCAGCTTAGGGGGGGCTTGGACAGGGAGGGACACTGAAGCTTTCTTT. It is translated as CASSLGGAWTGRDTEAFF.

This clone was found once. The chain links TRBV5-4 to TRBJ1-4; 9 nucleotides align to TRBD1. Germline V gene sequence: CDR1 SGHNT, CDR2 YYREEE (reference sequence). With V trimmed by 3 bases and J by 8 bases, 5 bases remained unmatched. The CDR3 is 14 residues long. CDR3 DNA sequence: TGTGCCAGCAGCTCGGACAGGGGAAGCGAAAAACTGTTTTTT. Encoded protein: CASSSDRGSEKLFF.

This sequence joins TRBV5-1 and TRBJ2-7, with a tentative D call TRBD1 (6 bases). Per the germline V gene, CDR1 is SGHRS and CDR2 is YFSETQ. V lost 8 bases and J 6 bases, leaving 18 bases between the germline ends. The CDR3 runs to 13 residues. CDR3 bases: TGCGCCAGGAAGGGGGAAATCACCTCCGAGCAGTACTTC. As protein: CARKGEITSEQYF.

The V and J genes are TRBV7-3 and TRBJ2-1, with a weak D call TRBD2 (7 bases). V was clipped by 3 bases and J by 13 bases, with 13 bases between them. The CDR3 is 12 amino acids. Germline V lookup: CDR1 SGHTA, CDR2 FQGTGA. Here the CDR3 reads CASSFTGGPQFF. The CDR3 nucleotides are TGTGCCAGCAGCTTTACGGGGGGCCCCCAGTTCTTC.

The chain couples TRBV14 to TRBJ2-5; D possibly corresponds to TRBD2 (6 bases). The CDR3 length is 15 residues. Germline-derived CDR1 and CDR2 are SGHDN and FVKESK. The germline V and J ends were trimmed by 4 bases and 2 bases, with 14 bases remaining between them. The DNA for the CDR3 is TGTGCCAGCAGCCGGCGGGGCTACGGGCAAGAGACCCAGTACTTC. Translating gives CASSRRGYGQETQYF.

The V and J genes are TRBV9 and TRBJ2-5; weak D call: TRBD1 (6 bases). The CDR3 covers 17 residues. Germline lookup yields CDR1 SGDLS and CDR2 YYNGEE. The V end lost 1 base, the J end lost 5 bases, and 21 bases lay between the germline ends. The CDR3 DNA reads TGTGCCAGCAGCGTAAGCCCCGTGGCAGGGGCAGAGGAGACCCAGTACTTC. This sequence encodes CASSVSPVAGAEETQYF.

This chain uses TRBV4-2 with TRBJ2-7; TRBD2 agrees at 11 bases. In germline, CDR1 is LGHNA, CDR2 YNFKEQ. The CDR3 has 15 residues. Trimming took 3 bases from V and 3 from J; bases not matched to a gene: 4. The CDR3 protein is CASSQSSGGRYEQYF. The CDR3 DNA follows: TGTGCCAGCAGCCAGTCTAGCGGGGGGCGCTACGAGCAGTACTTC.

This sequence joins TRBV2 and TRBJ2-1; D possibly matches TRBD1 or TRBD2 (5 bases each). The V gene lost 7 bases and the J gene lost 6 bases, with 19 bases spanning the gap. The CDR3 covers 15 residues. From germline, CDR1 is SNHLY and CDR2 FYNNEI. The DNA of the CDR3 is TGTGCCAGCACTAGGGACCTCTCCTATGGCAATGAGCAGTTCTTC. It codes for CASTRDLSYGNEQFF.

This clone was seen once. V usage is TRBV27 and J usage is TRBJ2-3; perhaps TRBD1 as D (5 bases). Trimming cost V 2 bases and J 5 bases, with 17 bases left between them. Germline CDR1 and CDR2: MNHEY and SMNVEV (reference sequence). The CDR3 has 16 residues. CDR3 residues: CASSLRMRTTGDTQYF. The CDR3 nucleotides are TGTGCCAGCAGTTTAAGAATGAGGACAACAGGAGATACGCAGTATTTT.

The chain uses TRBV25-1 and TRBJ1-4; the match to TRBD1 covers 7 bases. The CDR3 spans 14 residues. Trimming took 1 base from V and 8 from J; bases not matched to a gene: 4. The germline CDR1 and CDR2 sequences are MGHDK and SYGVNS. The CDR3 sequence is CASSEWQGGEKLFF. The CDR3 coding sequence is TGTGCCAGCAGTGAATGGCAGGGGGGCGAAAAACTGTTTTTT.

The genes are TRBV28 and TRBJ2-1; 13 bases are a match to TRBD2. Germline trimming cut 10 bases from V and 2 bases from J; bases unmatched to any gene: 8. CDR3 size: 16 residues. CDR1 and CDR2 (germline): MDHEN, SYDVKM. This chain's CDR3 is CATQTSGGSTYNEQFF. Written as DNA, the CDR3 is TGTGCCACCCAGACTAGCGGGGGGTCTACCTACAATGAGCAGTTCTTC.

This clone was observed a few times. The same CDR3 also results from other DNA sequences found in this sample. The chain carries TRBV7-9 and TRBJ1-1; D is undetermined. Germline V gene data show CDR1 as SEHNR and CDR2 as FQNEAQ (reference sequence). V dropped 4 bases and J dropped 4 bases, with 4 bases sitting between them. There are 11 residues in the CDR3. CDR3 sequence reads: CASSSSTEAFF. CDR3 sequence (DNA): TGTGCCAGCAGCTCGTCCACTGAAGCTTTCTTT.

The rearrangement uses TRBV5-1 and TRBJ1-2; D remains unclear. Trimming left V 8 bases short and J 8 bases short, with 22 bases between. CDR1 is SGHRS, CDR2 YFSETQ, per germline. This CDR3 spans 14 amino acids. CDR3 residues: CASSWGPTAGGYTF. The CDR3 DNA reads TGCGCCAGTTCCTGGGGTCCTACGGCCGGGGGCTACACCTTC.

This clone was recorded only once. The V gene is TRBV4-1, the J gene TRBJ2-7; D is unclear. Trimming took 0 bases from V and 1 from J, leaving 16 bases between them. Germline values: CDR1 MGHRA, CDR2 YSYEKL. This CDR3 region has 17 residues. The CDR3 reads CASSQDIRAADSYEQYF. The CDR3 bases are TGCGCCAGCAGCCAAGATATCCGGGCCGCGGATTCCTACGAGCAGTACTTC.

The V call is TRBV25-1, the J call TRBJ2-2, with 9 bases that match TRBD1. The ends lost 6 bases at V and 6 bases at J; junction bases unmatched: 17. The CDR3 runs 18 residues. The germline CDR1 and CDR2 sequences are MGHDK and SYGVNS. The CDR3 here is CASRLLSRDYRGPGELFF. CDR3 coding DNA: TGTGCCAGCAGGCTTCTAAGCCGTGATTACAGGGGGCCCGGGGAGCTGTTTTTT.

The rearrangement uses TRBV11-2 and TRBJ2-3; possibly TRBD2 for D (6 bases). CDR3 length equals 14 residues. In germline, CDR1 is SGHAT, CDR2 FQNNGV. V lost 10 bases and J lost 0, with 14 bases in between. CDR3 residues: CATLEGRSTDTQYF. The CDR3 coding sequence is TGTGCCACCTTGGAGGGTAGAAGCACAGATACGCAGTATTTT. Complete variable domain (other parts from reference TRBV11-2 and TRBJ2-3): EAGVAQSPRYKIIEKRQSVAFWCNPISGHATLYWYQQILGQGPKLLIQFQNNGVVDDSQLPKDRFSAERLKGVDSTLKIQPAKLEDSAVYLCATLEGRSTDTQYFGPGTRLTVL.

CDR3 DNA sequence: TGTGCCAGCAGTCACTTCACCGGGGAGCTGTTTTTT. Its translation: CASSHFTGELFF. The genes are TRBV13 and TRBJ2-2; no clear D gene. This CDR3 region has 12 residues. Trimming pared 6 bases from V and 4 bases from J, leaving 6 bases between. Germline values: CDR1 PRHDT, CDR2 FYEKMQ (reference sequence).